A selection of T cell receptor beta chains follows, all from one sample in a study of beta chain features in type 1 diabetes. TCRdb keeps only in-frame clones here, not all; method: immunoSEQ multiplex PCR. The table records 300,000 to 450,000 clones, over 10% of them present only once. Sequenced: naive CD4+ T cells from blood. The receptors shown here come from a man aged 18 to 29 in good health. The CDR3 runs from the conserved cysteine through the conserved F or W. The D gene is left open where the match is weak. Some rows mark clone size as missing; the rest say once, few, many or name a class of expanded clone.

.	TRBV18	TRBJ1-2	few	TGTGCCAGCTCACCTCCAGGGGACTATGGCTACACCTTC	CASSPPGDYGYTF
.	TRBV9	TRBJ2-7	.	TGTGCCAGCAGCGTAGGGCCTGGGGCCGACGAGCAGTACTTC	CASSVGPGADEQYF
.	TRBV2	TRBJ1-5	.	TGTGCCAGCAGTAACGGGGTGAGTCTGCATAGCCAGCCCCAGCATTTT	CASSNGVSLHSQPQHF
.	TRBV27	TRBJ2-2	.	TGTGCCAGCAGGCTAGACAGAAACACCGGGGAGCTGTTTTTT	CASRLDRNTGELFF
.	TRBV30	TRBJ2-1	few	TGTGCCTGGGAGGGGGTCTCCAATGAGCAGTTCTTC	CAWEGVSNEQFF
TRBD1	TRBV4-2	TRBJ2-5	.	TGTGCCAGCAGCCGACAGGGGGATCAAGAGACCCAGTACTTC	CASSRQGDQETQYF
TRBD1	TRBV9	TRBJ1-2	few	TGTGCCAGCAGCCCCACCGGACAGGGTAATAAGGGCTACACCTTC	CASSPTGQGNKGYTF
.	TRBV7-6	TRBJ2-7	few	TGTGCCAGCAGCTCGTTTAATTACGAGCAGTACTTC	CASSSFNYEQYF
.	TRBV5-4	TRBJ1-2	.	TGTGCCAGCAACTTGGTTGGCGGGGGAGGGGGCTACACCTTC	CASNLVGGGGGYTF
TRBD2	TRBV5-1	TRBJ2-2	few	TGCGCCAGCAGCTTGGGGCTAGCGGTGAACACCGGGGAGCTGTTTTTT	CASSLGLAVNTGELFF
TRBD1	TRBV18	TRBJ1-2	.	TGTGCCAGCTCTCCGTCAGGGACAGATCTCTATGGCTACACCTTC	CASSPSGTDLYGYTF
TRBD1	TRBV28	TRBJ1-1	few	TGTGCCAGCAGGGTGATGGGACAGGGGATGTCAGCTTTCTTT	CASRVMGQGMSAFF
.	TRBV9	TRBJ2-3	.	TGTGCCAGCAGCGTAGCTGCAGGCACAGATACGCAGTATTTT	CASSVAAGTDTQYF
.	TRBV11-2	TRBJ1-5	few	TGTGCCAGCAGCCCGGGGTTGAATCAGCCCCAGCATTTT	CASSPGLNQPQHF
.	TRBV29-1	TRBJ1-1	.	TGCAGCGTAAGACAGTTAGTGGGGACTGAAGCTTTCTTT	CSVRQLVGTEAFF
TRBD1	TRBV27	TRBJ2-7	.	TGTGCCAGCAGTTCACCGGGACAGGGGGTATACGAGCAGTACTTC	CASSSPGQGVYEQYF
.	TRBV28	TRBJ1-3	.	TGTGCCAGCAGGCGTCAGGCAGTCTCTGGAAACACCATATATTTT	CASRRQAVSGNTIYF
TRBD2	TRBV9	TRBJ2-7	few	TGTGCCAGCAAATTCTCGGGACTAGCGGATCCGGGGGAGCAGTACTTC	CASKFSGLADPGEQYF
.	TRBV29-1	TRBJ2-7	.	TGCAGCGTTCGGGTCAGAGCCTACGAGCAGTACTTC	CSVRVRAYEQYF
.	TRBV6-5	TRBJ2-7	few	TGTGCCAGCAAGGTCCGGACAGCGCACGAGCAGTACTTC	CASKVRTAHEQYF
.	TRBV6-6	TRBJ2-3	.	TGTGCCAGCAGTTCGGCAGGGGCCGGGGCAGATACGCAGTATTTT	CASSSAGAGADTQYF
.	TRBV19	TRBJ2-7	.	TGTGCCAGTAAGGTATCATGGGGCCGGACCTACGAGCAGTACTTC	CASKVSWGRTYEQYF
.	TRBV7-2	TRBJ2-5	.	TGTGCCAGCAGCTTTAATTTTGGGGCCGGGGAGACCCAGTACTTC	CASSFNFGAGETQYF
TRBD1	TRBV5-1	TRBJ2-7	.	TGCGCCAGCAGCTTTGACAGGGGATACGAGCAGTACTTC	CASSFDRGYEQYF
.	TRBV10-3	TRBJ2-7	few	TGTGCCATCAGTGAGGAGGTCTACGAGCAGTACTTC	CAISEEVYEQYF
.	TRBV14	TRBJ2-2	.	TGTGCCAGCAGCCAATCACTCACCGGGGAGCTGTTTTTT	CASSQSLTGELFF